This section outlines one TCR beta chain sequence together with its context. Clones were read by immunoSEQ multiplex PCR, and TCRdb kept only the in-frame ones, dropping some. The data contain more than 500,000 clones, approximately 95% of them singletons. This sample is part of a study of shared clonotypes between healthy human individuals. The sample was naive CD4+ T cells sorted from blood. Subset meaning: CD45RA+ positively selected. The receptor was isolated from a young woman in good health.

The CDR3 is CASSHGLALSYEQYF. The CDR3 DNA follows: TGTGCCAGCAGCCATGGGCTAGCGTTATCCTACGAGCAGTACTTC. The chain uses TRBV4-2 and TRBJ2-5, with a weak D call TRBD2 (6 bases). Judging by the DNA end, TRBJ2-7 fits better; the J call may be wrong. The germline CDR1 and CDR2 sequences are LGHNA and YNFKEQ. This CDR3 is 15 amino acids long.